The T cell receptor beta chain described here comes from a study of blood T cell repertoires in COVID-19. Study as a whole: Samples of COVID-19 (acute and convalescent) were obtained from the United States, Italy and Spain.

The junction had 10 bases not matched to a gene; V was cut back by 6 bases and J by 1 base. CDR3 length equals 17 residues. The germline gives CDR1 MRHNA, CDR2 SNTAGT. In the study's own analysis: The authors estimated nucleated cell counts from reference gene primer amplification. Generated by immunoSEQ multiplex PCR, the TCRdb table keeps only in-frame clones and is missing some. The V and J calls and clone size were taken over from that table, and D and trimming were inferred from the DNA. The data contain approximately 300,000 clones, around nine tenths of them seen just once; the ten biggest clones take up 1%.

Material for sequencing was peripheral blood. This clonotype originated in a man aged 50 or older with active or convalescent COVID-19. The rearrangement uses TRBV6-4 and TRBJ1-5; TRBD1 matches at 9 bases. The CDR3 region is CASRAGTGNWSNQPQHF. The CDR3 coding sequence is TGTGCCAGCAGGGCCGGGACAGGGAATTGGAGCAATCAGCCCCAGCATTTT.